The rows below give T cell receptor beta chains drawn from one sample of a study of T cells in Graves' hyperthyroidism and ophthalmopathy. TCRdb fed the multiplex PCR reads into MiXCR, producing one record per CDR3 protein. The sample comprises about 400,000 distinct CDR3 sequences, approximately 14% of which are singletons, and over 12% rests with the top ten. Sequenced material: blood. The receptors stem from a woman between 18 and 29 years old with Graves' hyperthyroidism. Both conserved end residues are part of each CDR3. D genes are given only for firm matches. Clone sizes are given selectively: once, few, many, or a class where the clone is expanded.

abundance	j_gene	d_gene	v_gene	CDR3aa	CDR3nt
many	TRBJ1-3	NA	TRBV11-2	CASSFLGLSGNTIYF	TGTGCCAGCAGCTTTTTAGGCCTCTCTGGAAACACCATATATTTT
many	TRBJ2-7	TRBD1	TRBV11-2	CASSHRQGVTYEQYF	TGTGCCAGCAGCCATCGACAGGGGGTAACTTACGAGCAGTACTTC
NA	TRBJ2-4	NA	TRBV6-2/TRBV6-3	CASSYPDKRKNIQYF	TGTGCCAGCAGTTACCCCGACAAGCGGAAAAACATTCAGTACTTC
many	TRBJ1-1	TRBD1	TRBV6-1	CASRAQGQPYNTEAFF	TGTGCCAGCAGGGCTCAGGGACAGCCCTACAACACTGAAGCTTTCTTT
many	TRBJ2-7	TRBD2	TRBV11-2	CASSLGGRVYEQYF	TGTGCCAGCAGCCTGGGAGGGCGCGTCTACGAGCAGTACTTC
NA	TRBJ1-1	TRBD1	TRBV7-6	CASSLDTGGNTEAFF	TGTGCCAGCAGCTTAGATACAGGGGGCAACACTGAAGCTTTCTTT
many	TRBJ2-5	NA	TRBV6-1	CASSEAPPSETQYF	TGTGCCAGCAGCGAAGCCCCCCCTTCCGAGACCCAGTACTTC
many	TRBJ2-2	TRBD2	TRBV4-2	CASSQAGGPDTGELFF	TGTGCCAGCAGCCAAGCGGGGGGGCCGGACACCGGGGAGCTGTTTTTT
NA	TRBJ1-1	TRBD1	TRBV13	CASSRPQGENTEAFF	TGTGCCAGCAGCCGTCCGCAGGGGGAAAACACTGAAGCTTTCTTT
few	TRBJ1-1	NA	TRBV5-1	CASSLYFIGAEGTEAFF	TGCGCCAGCAGCTTGTATTTTATCGGGGCAGAGGGCACTGAAGCTTTCTTT
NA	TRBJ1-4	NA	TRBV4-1	CASSQDIQRAENEKLFF	TGCGCCAGCAGCCAAGATATACAACGTGCCGAGAATGAAAAACTGTTTTTT
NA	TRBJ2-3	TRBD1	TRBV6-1	CASSRTTGGADTQYF	TGTGCCAGCAGCCGAACGACAGGGGGAGCAGATACGCAGTATTTT
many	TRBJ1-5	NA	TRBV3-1	CASSRGENQPQHF	TGTGCCAGCAGCCGCGGGGAAAATCAGCCCCAGCATTTT
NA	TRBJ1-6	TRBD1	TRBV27	CASREDRANSPLHF	TGTGCCAGCAGGGAGGACAGGGCTAATTCACCCCTCCACTTT
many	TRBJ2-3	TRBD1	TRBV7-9	CASSYTTGRTDTQYF	TGTGCCAGCAGCTATACGACAGGGCGGACAGATACGCAGTATTTT
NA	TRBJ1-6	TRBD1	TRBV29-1	CSVGIPGQLRAYNSPLHF	TGCAGCGTTGGAATTCCGGGACAGCTCAGGGCCTATAATTCACCCCTCCACTTT
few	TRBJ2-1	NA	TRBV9	CASSVLGGEQFF	TGTGCCAGCAGCGTATTAGGAGGGGAGCAGTTCTTC
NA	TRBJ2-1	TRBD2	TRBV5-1	CASSPGTSGREGEQFF	TGCGCCAGCAGCCCTGGGACTAGCGGGAGGGAAGGTGAGCAGTTCTTC
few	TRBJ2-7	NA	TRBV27	CASSFSGVSYEQYF	TGTGCCAGCAGTTTTTCAGGGGTTTCCTACGAGCAGTACTTC
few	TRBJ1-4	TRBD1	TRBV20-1	CSATPGTGGIREKLFF	TGCAGTGCCACACCCGGGACAGGGGGCATAAGGGAAAAACTGTTTTTT
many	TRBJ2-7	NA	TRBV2	CASSAAFIPEGTRYEQYF	TGTGCCAGCAGTGCGGCTTTTATCCCCGAGGGAACCCGCTACGAGCAGTACTTC
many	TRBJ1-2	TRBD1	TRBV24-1	CATSPDRDGYTF	TGTGCCACCAGCCCGGACAGGGATGGCTACACCTTC
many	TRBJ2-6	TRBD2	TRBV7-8	CASSLAAGGLSGANVLTF	TGTGCCAGCAGCTTAGCGGCGGGAGGCCTCTCTGGGGCCAACGTCCTGACTTTC
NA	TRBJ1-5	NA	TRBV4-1	CASSQLGYESNQPQHF	TGCGCCAGCAGCCAGTTAGGTTACGAAAGCAATCAGCCCCAGCATTTT
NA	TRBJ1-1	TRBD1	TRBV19	CAIEGKGARTEAFF	TGTGCCATTGAGGGTAAGGGGGCGCGGACTGAAGCTTTCTTT
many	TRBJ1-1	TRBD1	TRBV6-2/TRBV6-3	CASSSTGGAGTEAFF	TGTGCCAGCAGTTCTACAGGGGGCGCTGGAACTGAAGCTTTCTTT
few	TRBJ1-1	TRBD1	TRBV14	CASSPFTRTGSATEAFF	TGTGCCAGCAGCCCCTTCACACGGACAGGAAGCGCCACTGAAGCTTTCTTT
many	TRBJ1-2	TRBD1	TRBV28	CASRGQGLGYTF	TGTGCCAGCAGGGGACAGGGTTTAGGCTACACCTTC
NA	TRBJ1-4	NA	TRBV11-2	CASNSGTLLNEKLFF	TGTGCCAGCAACTCCGGGACACTTCTTAATGAAAAACTGTTTTTT
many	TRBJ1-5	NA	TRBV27	CASSLGVKGSNQPQHF	TGTGCCAGCAGTCTGGGGGTTAAGGGGAGCAATCAGCCCCAGCATTTT
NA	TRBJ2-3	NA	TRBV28	CASSPTPNWDTDTQYF	TGTGCCAGCAGCCCCACCCCGAATTGGGACACAGATACGCAGTATTTT
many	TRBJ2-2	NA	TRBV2	CASGGTGELFF	TGTGCCAGCGGTGGCACCGGGGAGCTGTTTTTT
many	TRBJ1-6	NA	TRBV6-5	CASSYSWQGNSPLHF	TGTGCCAGCAGTTACTCGTGGCAGGGGAACTCACCCCTCCACTTT
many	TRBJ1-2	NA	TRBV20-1	CSARDREGTEGYTF	TGCAGTGCTAGAGATCGCGAGGGGACGGAAGGCTACACCTTC
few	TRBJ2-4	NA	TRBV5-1	CASSLTYKAKNIQYF	TGCGCCAGCAGCCTAACGTATAAAGCCAAAAACATTCAGTACTTC
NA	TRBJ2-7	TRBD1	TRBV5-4	CASSLGGQGRLEQYF	TGTGCCAGCAGCTTGGGGGGACAGGGGCGGCTCGAGCAGTACTTC
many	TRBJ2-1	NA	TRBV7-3	CASSLRPGSDYNEQFF	TGTGCCAGCAGCTTACGACCCGGATCGGACTACAATGAGCAGTTCTTC
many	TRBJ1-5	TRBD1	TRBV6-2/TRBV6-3	CASTGWTQGTGNQPQHF	TGTGCCAGCACTGGGTGGACACAGGGGACGGGCAATCAGCCCCAGCATTTT
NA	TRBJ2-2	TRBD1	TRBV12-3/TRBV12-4	CASRDRGDTGELFF	TGTGCCAGCAGGGACAGGGGGGACACCGGGGAGCTGTTTTTT
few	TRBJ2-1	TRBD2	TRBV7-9	CASRRTSGSYNEQFF	TGTGCCAGCAGACGGACTAGCGGCTCCTACAATGAGCAGTTCTTC
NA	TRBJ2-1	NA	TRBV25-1	CASSKSKQPLGNEQFF	TGTGCCAGCAGTAAGAGTAAACAGCCTCTTGGGAATGAGCAGTTCTTC
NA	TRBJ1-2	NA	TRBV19	CASRRGDYGYTF	TGTGCCAGTAGGCGCGGGGACTATGGCTACACCTTC
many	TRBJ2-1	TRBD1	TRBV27	CASRLRDRSNNEQFF	TGTGCCAGCAGGCTTAGGGACAGAAGCAACAATGAGCAGTTCTTC
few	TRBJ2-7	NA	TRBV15	CATRLGRGIEQYF	TGTGCCACCAGGCTCGGACGGGGAATAGAGCAGTACTTC
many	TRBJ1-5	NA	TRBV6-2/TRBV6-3	CASSYSPGFSNQPQHF	TGTGCCAGCAGTTACTCTCCAGGATTTAGCAATCAGCCCCAGCATTTT
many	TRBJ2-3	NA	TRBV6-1	CASSEAKGGTDTQYF	TGTGCCAGCAGTGAAGCAAAGGGAGGCACAGATACGCAGTATTTT
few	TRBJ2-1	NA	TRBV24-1	CATSDGDLSYNEQFF	TGTGCCACCAGCGATGGGGATCTCTCCTACAATGAGCAGTTCTTC
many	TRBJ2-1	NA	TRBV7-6	CASSLGIGNEQFF	TGTGCCAGCAGCTTAGGGATCGGGAATGAGCAGTTCTTC
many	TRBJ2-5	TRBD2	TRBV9	CASSVAGGWETQYF	TGTGCCAGCAGCGTAGCGGGGGGTTGGGAGACCCAGTACTTC
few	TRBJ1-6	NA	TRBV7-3	CASSLWGSGDSPLHF	TGTGCCAGCAGCTTATGGGGGAGTGGGGATTCACCCCTCCACTTT
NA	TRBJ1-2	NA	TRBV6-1	CASRNPGANGYTF	TGTGCCAGCAGGAACCCAGGGGCGAATGGCTACACCTTC
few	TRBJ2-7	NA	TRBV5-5	CASSLRGADEQYF	TGTGCCAGCAGCTTGAGGGGGGCTGACGAGCAGTACTTC
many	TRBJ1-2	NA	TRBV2	CASSVTVYGYTF	TGTGCCAGCAGTGTGACAGTCTATGGCTACACCTTC